These 9 T cell receptor beta chains were sequenced from one sample in a study of shared clonotypes between healthy human individuals. Only in-frame clones appear in the TCRdb table, and some are missing; sequencing was by immunoSEQ multiplex PCR. Among about 1.1 million clones listed, around three quarters were seen once. Sequenced sample: memory CD4+ T cells from PBMCs. As to subset: CD45RA-negative fraction. These receptors were taken from a man between 18 and 35 years old in good health. Some clones in this sample may be carry-over from other donors' samples.

This chain uses TRBV28 with TRBJ1-1; D perhaps matches TRBD1 (6 bases). The V gene lost 7 bases and the J gene lost 1 base, with 10 bases spanning the gap. This CDR3 is 13 amino acids long. Germline loops: CDR1 MDHEN, CDR2 SYDVKM. The CDR3 reads CASNLQGNTEAFF. The CDR3 DNA reads as TGTGCCAGCAACCTACAGGGGAACACTGAAGCTTTCTTT.

The rearrangement joins TRBV5-1 to TRBJ2-2; TRBD2 matches at 9 bases. The J segment lost 5 bases and the V segment lost 3 bases, leaving 8 bases of the junction unmatched. This CDR3 contains 16 residues. CDR1 and CDR2 from the germline V gene are SGHRS and YFSETQ. The CDR3, as DNA: TGCGCCAGCAGCTCGAACGGACTAGCGAGTACCGGGGAGCTGTTTTTT. Encoded protein: CASSSNGLASTGELFF.

This chain uses TRBV28 with TRBJ2-7; the D is unclear. V shed 2 bases and J shed 5 bases, with 7 bases lying between them. Germline V lookup: CDR1 MDHEN, CDR2 SYDVKM. This CDR3 contains 12 residues. This chain's CDR3 is CASSLKGNEQYF. Here the CDR3 DNA reads TGTGCCAGCAGTTTAAAGGGAAACGAGCAGTACTTC. Full variable domain (missing parts from reference TRBV28 and TRBJ2-7): DVKVTQSSRYLVKRTGEKVFLECVQDMDHENMFWYRQDPGLGLRLIYFSYDVKMKEKGDIPEGYSVSREKKERFSLILESASTNQTSMYLCASSLKGNEQYFGPGTRLTVT.

The rearrangement uses TRBV11-2 and TRBJ1-2, with TRBD1 identical over 8 bases. Looked up from germline, CDR1 is SGHAT and CDR2 is FQNNGV. V gave up 2 bases and J gave up 1 base; unmatched junction bases: 12. This CDR3 is built from 18 residues. CDR3 nucleotides: TGTGCCAGCAGCTTAAGGGGTCCTGGACAGGGAGTTAACTATGGCTACACCTTC. Translated, it gives CASSLRGPGQGVNYGYTF.

This chain uses TRBV28 with TRBJ2-7, with a tentative D call TRBD1 (6 bases). This CDR3 region has 10 residues. V lost 10 bases to trimming and J lost 12 bases, with 16 bases between them. Germline V CDR1 and CDR2: MDHEN, SYDVKM. The CDR3 loop is CATYTGILYF. DNA of the CDR3: TGTGCCACCTATACAGGGATCCTGTACTTC.

The rearrangement links TRBV28 to TRBJ2-7; the D gene is possibly TRBD1 (7 bases). The CDR3 covers 14 residues. Trimming took 6 bases from V and 5 from J, leaving 17 bases between them. Germline lookup yields CDR1 MDHEN and CDR2 SYDVKM. CDR3 region: CASRTQGGNNEQYF. DNA of the CDR3: TGTGCCAGCAGGACGCAGGGGGGTAACAACGAGCAGTACTTC.

In its sample, this clone was seen once. The V gene is TRBV27, the J gene TRBJ2-3; the match to TRBD2 covers 9 bases. After removal of 5 bases from V and 7 bases from J, the junction contained 7 bases not matched to a gene. The CDR3 has 14 amino acids. Germline CDR1 is MNHEY and CDR2 is SMNVEV (reference sequence). DNA of the CDR3: TGTGCCAGCAGTCGGGCGGGAGGGCCGAATACGCAGTATTTT. As protein: CASSRAGGPNTQYF.

The gene calls are TRBV6-1 and TRBJ2-7, with a weak D call TRBD1 (5 bases). Germline V CDR1 and CDR2: MNHNS, SASEGT. The CDR3 is made up of 16 amino acids. Trimming removed 4 bases at V and 0 bases at J, with 16 bases between. Here the CDR3 reads CASSGAGQTRSYEQYF. The CDR3 coding sequence is TGTGCCAGCAGTGGAGCAGGGCAGACCCGCTCCTACGAGCAGTACTTC.

This CDR3 reads CASSLAAGYGYTF. CDR3 nucleotides: TGCGCCAGCAGCTTGGCGGCAGGGTATGGCTACACCTTC. The chain combines TRBV5-1 with TRBJ1-2, with D possibly matching TRBD1 (5 bases). CDR1 and CDR2 from the germline V gene are SGHRS and YFSETQ. Trimming shortened V by 0 bases and J by 5 bases, and 8 bases separated the two germline ends. This CDR3 has 13 amino acids. Complete variable domain (other parts from reference TRBV5-1 and TRBJ1-2): KAGVTQTPRYLIKTRGQQVTLSCSPISGHRSVSWYQQTPGQGLQFLFEYFSETQRNKGNFPGRFSGRQFSNSRSEMNVSTLELGDSALYLCASSLAAGYGYTFGSGTRLTVV.